This T cell receptor (beta chain) was profiled in a study of T-cell memory formation after mild COVID-19. This clonotype was seen only a few times. The antigen remains undetermined. One entry per CDR3 protein results from TCRdb running MiXCR on the 5' RACE reads. The sample shows under 250,000 distinct CDR3 sequences, around 25% of them seen only once. CDR3 length equals 18 residues. CDR1 and CDR2 from the germline V gene are SGHRS and YFSETQ. V was shortened by 1 base and J by 9 bases, with 23 bases between the two germline ends. Study findings and constraints: The appearance of some responding clones in pre-infection memory suggested that cross-reactive memory joined.

The sequence was obtained from an adult woman who had mild COVID-19 (a few samples of this study predate the infection). Cell type and time point are not known. The sample consisted of PBMCs or a T cell subset sorted from them (not recorded which). The gene calls are TRBV5-1 and TRBJ1-6; D not certain. The CDR3, as DNA: TGCGCCAGCAGCTTGATTTGGATAGGTGGAGGAAATGTTTCACCCCTCCACTTT. It is translated as CASSLIWIGGGNVSPLHF.